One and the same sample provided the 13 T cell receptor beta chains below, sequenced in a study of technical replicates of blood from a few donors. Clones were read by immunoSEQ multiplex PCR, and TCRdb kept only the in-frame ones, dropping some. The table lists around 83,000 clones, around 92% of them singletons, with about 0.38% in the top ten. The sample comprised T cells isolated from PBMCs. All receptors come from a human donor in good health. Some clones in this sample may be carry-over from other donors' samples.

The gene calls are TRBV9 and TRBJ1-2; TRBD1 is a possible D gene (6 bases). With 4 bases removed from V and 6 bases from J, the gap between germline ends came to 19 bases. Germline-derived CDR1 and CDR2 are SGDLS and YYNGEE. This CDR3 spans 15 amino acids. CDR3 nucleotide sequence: TGTGCCAGCAGCTACCGGGGGGCTACTGACAATGGCTACACCTTC. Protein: CASSYRGATDNGYTF.

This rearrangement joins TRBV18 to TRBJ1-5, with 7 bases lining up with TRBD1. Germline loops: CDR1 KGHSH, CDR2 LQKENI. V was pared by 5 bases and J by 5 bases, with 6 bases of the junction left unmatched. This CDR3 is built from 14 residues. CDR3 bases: TGTGCCAGCTCATCCGACAGGGTCTATCAGCCCCAGCATTTT. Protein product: CASSSDRVYQPQHF.

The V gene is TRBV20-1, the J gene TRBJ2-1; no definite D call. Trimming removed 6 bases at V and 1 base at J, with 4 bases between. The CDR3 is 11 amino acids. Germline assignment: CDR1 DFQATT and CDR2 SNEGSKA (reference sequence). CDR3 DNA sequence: TGCAGTGCCGAGTCCTACAATGAGCAGTTCTTC. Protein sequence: CSAESYNEQFF.

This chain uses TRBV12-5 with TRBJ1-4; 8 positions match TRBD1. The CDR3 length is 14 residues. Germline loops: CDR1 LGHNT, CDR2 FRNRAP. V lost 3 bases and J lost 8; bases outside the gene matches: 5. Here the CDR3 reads CASGLLGTGEKLFF. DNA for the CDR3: TGTGCTAGTGGTTTACTCGGGACAGGAGAAAAACTGTTTTTT.

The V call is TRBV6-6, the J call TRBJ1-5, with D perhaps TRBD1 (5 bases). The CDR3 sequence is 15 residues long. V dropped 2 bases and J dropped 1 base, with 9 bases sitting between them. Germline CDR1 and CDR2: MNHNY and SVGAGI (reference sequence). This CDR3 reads CASSYGRQSNQPQHF. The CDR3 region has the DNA TGTGCCAGCAGTTACGGAAGACAGAGCAATCAGCCCCAGCATTTT.

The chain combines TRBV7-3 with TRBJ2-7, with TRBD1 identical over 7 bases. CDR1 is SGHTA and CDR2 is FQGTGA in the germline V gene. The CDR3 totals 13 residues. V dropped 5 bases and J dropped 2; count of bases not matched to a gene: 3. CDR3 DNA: TGTGCCAGCAGCCTAGGGACAGCCTACGAGCAGTACTTC. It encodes CASSLGTAYEQYF.

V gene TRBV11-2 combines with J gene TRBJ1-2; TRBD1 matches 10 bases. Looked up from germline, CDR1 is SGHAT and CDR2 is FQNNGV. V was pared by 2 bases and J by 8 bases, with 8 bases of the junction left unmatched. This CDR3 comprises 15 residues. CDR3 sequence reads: CASSLIRTGGEGYTF. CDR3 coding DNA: TGTGCCAGCAGCTTAATTAGGACAGGGGGTGAAGGCTACACCTTC.

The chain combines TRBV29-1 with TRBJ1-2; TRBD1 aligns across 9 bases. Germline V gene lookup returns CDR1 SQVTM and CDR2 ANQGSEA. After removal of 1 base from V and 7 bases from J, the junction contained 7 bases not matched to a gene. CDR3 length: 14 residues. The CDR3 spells CSVEGTGTGSGYTF. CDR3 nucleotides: TGCAGCGTTGAAGGGACCGGGACAGGGTCTGGCTACACCTTC.

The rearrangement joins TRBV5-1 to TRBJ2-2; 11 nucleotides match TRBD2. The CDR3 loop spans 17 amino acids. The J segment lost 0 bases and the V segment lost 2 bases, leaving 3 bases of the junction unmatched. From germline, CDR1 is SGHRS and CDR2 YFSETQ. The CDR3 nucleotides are TGCGCCAGCAGCTTACTTAGCGGGGGGGCGAACACCGGGGAGCTGTTTTTT. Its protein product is CASSLLSGGANTGELFF.

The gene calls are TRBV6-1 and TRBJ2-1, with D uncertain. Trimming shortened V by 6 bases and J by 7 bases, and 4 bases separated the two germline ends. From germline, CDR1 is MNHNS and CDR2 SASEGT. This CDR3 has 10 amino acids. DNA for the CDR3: TGTGCCAGCAGGTCTAATGAGCAGTTCTTC. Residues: CASRSNEQFF.

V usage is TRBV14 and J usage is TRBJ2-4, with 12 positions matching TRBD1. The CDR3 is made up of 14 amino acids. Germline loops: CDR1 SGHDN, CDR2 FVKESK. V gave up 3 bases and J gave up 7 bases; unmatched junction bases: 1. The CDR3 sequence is CASSQGTGGNIQYF. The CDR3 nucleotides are TGTGCCAGCAGCCAGGGGACAGGGGGCAACATTCAGTACTTC.

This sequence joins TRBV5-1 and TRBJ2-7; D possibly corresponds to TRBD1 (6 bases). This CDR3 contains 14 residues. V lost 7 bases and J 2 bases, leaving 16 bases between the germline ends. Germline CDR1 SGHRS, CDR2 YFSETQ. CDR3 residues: CASGSGVIPYEQYF. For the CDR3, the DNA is TGCGCCAGCGGGTCAGGGGTCATCCCCTACGAGCAGTACTTC.

The DNA for the CDR3 is TGTGCCAGCATCCCAACGACAGGGGCTAACTATGGCTACACCTTC. Translation: CASIPTTGANYGYTF. The chain joins TRBV6-1 to TRBJ1-2; 8 bases fit TRBD1. The CDR3 spans 15 residues. With V trimmed by 7 bases and J by 0 bases, 7 bases remained unmatched. Germline CDR1 and CDR2: MNHNS and SASEGT.